The clone carrying this TCR beta chain appeared a few times. The antigen is unknown. The CDR3 runs 12 residues. The germline gives CDR1 LNHNV, CDR2 YYDKDF (reference sequence). V shed 5 bases and J shed 10 bases, with 15 bases lying between them. PCR was performed a second time for roughly 6 to 12 cycles using a sample-barcoded 5' primer and a J-beta primer mix. Sequencing yielded, for each sample, at least 3 million paired-end reads carrying CDR3. TCRdb fed the 5' RACE reads into MiXCR, producing one record per CDR3 protein. The table includes hundreds of thousands of distinct CDR3 sequences, about 45% detected once. The data derive from a study of blood T cells in healthy people across ages. Findings and limits, study-wide: Whereas aged donors had fewer naive CD4+ cells, long-lived donors had more of them and higher diversity.

The sample was blood. This chain joins TRBV15 and TRBJ2-7; possibly TRBD2 for D (6 bases). This TCR was sampled from an elderly man in good health. CDR3 DNA: TGTGCCACCAGCCTCGTCGTCGGGACTCAGTACTTC. Encoded protein: CATSLVVGTQYF. The whole variable domain, filled in from reference TRBV15 and TRBJ2-7, reads DAMVIQNPRYQVTQFGKPVTLSCSQTLNHNVMYWYQQKSSQAPKLLFHYYDKDFNNEADTPDNFQSRRPNTSFCFLDIRSPGLGDTAMYLCATSLVVGTQYFGPGTRLTVT.